Listed below are T cell receptor beta chains from one sample, sequenced in a study of Tregs in tolerant kidney transplant recipients. Libraries were prepared by immunoSEQ multiplex PCR; TCRdb keeps only in-frame clonotypes and omits some of them. In the table there are tens of thousands of clones, roughly nine tenths of which are singletons. The sequences come from CD4+ T cells from blood, collected before the transplant. Receptor source: a human donor who received a combined kidney and bone marrow transplant. CDR3s include the opening cysteine and the closing phenylalanine or tryptophan. The D gene is left open where the match is weak. Clone size appears in some rows only: once, few, many, or a class for an expanded clone.

clone size: .; D gene: .; V gene: TRBV7-2; J gene: TRBJ2-1; CDR3 DNA: TGTGCCAGCAGCTTAGTGGGGGCGGATGAGCAGTTCTTC; CDR3 protein: CASSLVGADEQFF
clone size: .; D gene: .; V gene: TRBV19; J gene: TRBJ2-7; CDR3 DNA: TGTGCCAGTAGTATTCGGGCAGGGGACTACGAGCAGTACTTC; CDR3 protein: CASSIRAGDYEQYF
clone size: once; D gene: .; V gene: TRBV4-2; J gene: TRBJ2-5; CDR3 DNA: TGTGCCAGCAGCCAAGATCTGGGGGCCGGGGAGACCCAGTACTTC; CDR3 protein: CASSQDLGAGETQYF
clone size: few; D gene: TRBD1; V gene: TRBV2; J gene: TRBJ2-7; CDR3 DNA: TGTGCCAGCAGTGGGGACAGGGCCTACGAGCAGTACTTC; CDR3 protein: CASSGDRAYEQYF
clone size: .; D gene: .; V gene: TRBV7-3; J gene: TRBJ1-2; CDR3 DNA: TGTGCCAGCAGCCTCCTCTATGGCTACACCTTC; CDR3 protein: CASSLLYGYTF
clone size: .; D gene: .; V gene: TRBV19; J gene: TRBJ2-7; CDR3 DNA: TGTGCCAGTAGTATAGGACGGGTGGAATCCCACGAGCAGTACTTC; CDR3 protein: CASSIGRVESHEQYF
clone size: .; D gene: .; V gene: TRBV11-2; J gene: TRBJ2-7; CDR3 DNA: TGTGCCAGCAGCTCGCACAGGTCAGGATACGAGCAGTACTTC; CDR3 protein: CASSSHRSGYEQYF
clone size: once; D gene: TRBD2; V gene: TRBV28; J gene: TRBJ2-1; CDR3 DNA: TGTGCCAGCAGTTTGGCGGGAGGGCCTGGAAATGAGCAGTTCTTC; CDR3 protein: CASSLAGGPGNEQFF
clone size: .; D gene: .; V gene: TRBV2; J gene: TRBJ2-7; CDR3 DNA: TGTGCCAGCAATTATGACAGGACCACCTACGAGCAGTACTTC; CDR3 protein: CASNYDRTTYEQYF
clone size: .; D gene: .; V gene: TRBV5-1; J gene: TRBJ1-1; CDR3 DNA: TGCGCCAGCAGCTTGCTGGCGGGGAACACTGAAGCTTTCTTT; CDR3 protein: CASSLLAGNTEAFF
clone size: .; D gene: TRBD1; V gene: TRBV10-3; J gene: TRBJ2-7; CDR3 DNA: TGTGCCATCAGAGACGGGACAGGGGAATCCTCCGAGCAGTACTTC; CDR3 protein: CAIRDGTGESSEQYF
clone size: .; D gene: .; V gene: TRBV2; J gene: TRBJ2-1; CDR3 DNA: TGTGCCAGCAGTGATTTCGGGGGTATCAATGAGCAGTTCTTC; CDR3 protein: CASSDFGGINEQFF
clone size: .; D gene: TRBD2; V gene: TRBV4-2; J gene: TRBJ2-7; CDR3 DNA: TGTGCCAGCAGCCAGCTTGGGACTAGCGGGAGGGAACCCTACGAGCAGTACTTC; CDR3 protein: CASSQLGTSGREPYEQYF
clone size: .; D gene: TRBD2; V gene: TRBV28; J gene: TRBJ2-3; CDR3 DNA: TGTGCCAGCAGCCCTACCGGAGCGGGAGTCGGGGATACGCAGTATTTT; CDR3 protein: CASSPTGAGVGDTQYF
clone size: .; D gene: TRBD1; V gene: TRBV4-1; J gene: TRBJ2-2; CDR3 DNA: TGCGCCAGCAGCCAAGTCCGGACAGGGGGCTTCACCGGGGAGCTGTTTTTT; CDR3 protein: CASSQVRTGGFTGELFF
clone size: .; D gene: .; V gene: TRBV5-1; J gene: TRBJ1-1; CDR3 DNA: TGCGCCAGCAGCACGGATGGACAACCGAACACTGAAGCTTTCTTT; CDR3 protein: CASSTDGQPNTEAFF
clone size: .; D gene: TRBD1; V gene: TRBV18; J gene: TRBJ2-7; CDR3 DNA: TGTGCCAGCTCACCCACACAGGGGAGTTTGGACGAGCAGTACTTC; CDR3 protein: CASSPTQGSLDEQYF
clone size: .; D gene: .; V gene: TRBV18; J gene: TRBJ1-5; CDR3 DNA: TGTGCCAGCTCACCACCTTATGGCAGTAGCAATCAGCCCCAGCATTTT; CDR3 protein: CASSPPYGSSNQPQHF
clone size: .; D gene: .; V gene: TRBV4-3; J gene: TRBJ2-2; CDR3 DNA: TGCGCCAGCAGCCAAGACAGGGCCGGGGAGCTGTTTTTT; CDR3 protein: CASSQDRAGELFF
clone size: .; D gene: TRBD2; V gene: TRBV19; J gene: TRBJ2-1; CDR3 DNA: TGTGCCAGTAGTATAAGCGGGAGCTCCTACAATGAGCAGTTCTTC; CDR3 protein: CASSISGSSYNEQFF
clone size: .; D gene: .; V gene: TRBV29-1; J gene: TRBJ2-7; CDR3 DNA: TGCAGCGGGGGGGACGGCTCCTACGAGCAGTACTTC; CDR3 protein: CSGGDGSYEQYF
clone size: .; D gene: .; V gene: TRBV5-4; J gene: TRBJ2-3; CDR3 DNA: TGTGCCAGCAGCAGACCCCGGCAGGGCACAGATACGCAGTATTTT; CDR3 protein: CASSRPRQGTDTQYF
clone size: .; D gene: TRBD1; V gene: TRBV7-6; J gene: TRBJ2-4; CDR3 DNA: TGTGCCAGCAGCTTAGGGACAGGGCTGATGGACATTCAGTACTTC; CDR3 protein: CASSLGTGLMDIQYF